This TCR beta chain was identified during a study of blood T cell repertoires in COVID-19. Study information: Researchers got acute and convalescent COVID-19 samples from the United States, Italy and Spain. Nucleic acid was either cDNA or gDNA, and it came from T cells, B-cell-depleted T cells, or PBMCs.

This clone showed up just once. Germline V gene sequence: CDR1 MNHEY, CDR2 SMNVEV (reference sequence). The V and J ends lost 8 bases and 8 bases respectively, with 22 bases between them. The length of the CDR3 is 15 residues. As originally analysed: Amplified reference gene primers provided the basis for estimating nucleated cell counts. Only in-frame clones appear in the TCRdb table, and some are missing; sequencing was by immunoSEQ multiplex PCR. V, J and clone size are taken as reported in that table, and D and trimming were inferred from the DNA itself. The table lists just under 350,000 clones, 80% to 90% of them singletons.

The chain employs TRBV27 and TRBJ2-1, with D perhaps TRBD1 (7 bases). The sequence was obtained from a young man with active or convalescent COVID-19. The material sequenced was peripheral blood. CDR3 protein: CASSGSRGARDEQFF. CDR3 bases: TGTGCCAGCTCGGGGAGCAGGGGGGCCAGGGATGAGCAGTTCTTC.